The sequence of this T cell receptor (beta chain) was determined in a study of shared clonotypes between healthy human individuals. The naive CD8 subset, CD45RO-negative cells positively selected for CCR7, excluded terminally differentiated effector memory CD45RA+ cells. Study-level points and caveats: In this cohort, only blood was sampled, and tissue repertoires likely differ.

The protocol was immunoSEQ multiplex PCR, while the TCRdb copy is restricted to in-frame clones and leaves out a portion. Counted here are around 600,000 clones, roughly 95% occurring once; the ten biggest clones make up over 0.1%. Germline CDR1 and CDR2: SGHTS and YDEGEE. V lost 7 bases and J 2 bases, leaving 22 bases between the germline ends. The CDR3 covers 17 residues. Details on this clone: Its antigen remains unknown.

The receptor's source is a woman aged 25-40 years in good health. The source material was naive CD8+ T cells sorted from blood. The chain links TRBV5-8 to TRBJ2-1; tentatively, D is TRBD2 (8 bases). The chain's CDR3 is CASLGREATGAYNEQFF. Here the CDR3 DNA reads TGTGCCAGCTTGGGGCGGGAGGCCACAGGGGCCTACAATGAGCAGTTCTTC.